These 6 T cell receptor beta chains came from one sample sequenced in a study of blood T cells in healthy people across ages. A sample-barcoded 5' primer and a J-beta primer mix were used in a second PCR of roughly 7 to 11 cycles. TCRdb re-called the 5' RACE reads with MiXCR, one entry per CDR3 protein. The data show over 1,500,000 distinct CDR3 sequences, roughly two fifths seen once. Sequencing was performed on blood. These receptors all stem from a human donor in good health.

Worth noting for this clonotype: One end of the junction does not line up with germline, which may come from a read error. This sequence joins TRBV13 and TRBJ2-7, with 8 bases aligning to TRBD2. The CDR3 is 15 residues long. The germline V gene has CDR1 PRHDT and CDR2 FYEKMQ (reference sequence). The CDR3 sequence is CAGSSGLAGPYEQYF. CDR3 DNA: TGTGCCGGCAGCTCAGGACTAGCTGGCCCCTACGAGCAGTACTTC.

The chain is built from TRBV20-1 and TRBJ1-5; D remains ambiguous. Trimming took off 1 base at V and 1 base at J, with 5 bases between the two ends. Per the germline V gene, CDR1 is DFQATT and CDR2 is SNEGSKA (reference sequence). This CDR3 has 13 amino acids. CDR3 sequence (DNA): TGCAGTGCTAGAGTGACGAGCAATCAGCCCCAGCATTTT. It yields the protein CSARVTSNQPQHF.

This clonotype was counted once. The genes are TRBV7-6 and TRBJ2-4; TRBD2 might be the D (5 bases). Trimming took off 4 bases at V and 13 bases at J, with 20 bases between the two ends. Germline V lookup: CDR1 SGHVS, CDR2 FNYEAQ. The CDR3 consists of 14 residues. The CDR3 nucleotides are TGTGCCAGCAGCTCCTATAATCGAGGGAGTGAGCAGTACTTC. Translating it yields CASSSYNRGSEQYF.

CDR3 DNA: TGTGCCAGCAGCCTATCTGGACTAGCGGGGGCCGGGGAGCAGTTCTTC. This codes for CASSLSGLAGAGEQFF. The rearrangement uses TRBV3-1 and TRBJ2-1; 13 nucleotides agree with TRBD2. V lost 4 bases to trimming and J lost 10 bases; unmatched junction nucleotides: 10. Germline V gene lookup returns CDR1 LGHDT and CDR2 YNNKEL (reference sequence). The CDR3 length is 16 residues.

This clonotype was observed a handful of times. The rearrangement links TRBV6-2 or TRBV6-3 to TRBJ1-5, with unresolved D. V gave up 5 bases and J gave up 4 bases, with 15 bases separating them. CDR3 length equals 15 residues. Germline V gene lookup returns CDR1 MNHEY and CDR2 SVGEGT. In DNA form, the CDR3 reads TGTGCCAGCAGTCAGATGGGGTTGGGGAATCAGCCCCAGCATTTT. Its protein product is CASSQMGLGNQPQHF.

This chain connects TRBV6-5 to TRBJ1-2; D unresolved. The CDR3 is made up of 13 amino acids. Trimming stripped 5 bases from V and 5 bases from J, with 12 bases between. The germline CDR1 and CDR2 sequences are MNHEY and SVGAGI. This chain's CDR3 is CASSQTILYGYTF. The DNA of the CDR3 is TGTGCCAGCAGTCAAACGATTTTATATGGCTACACCTTC.